This T cell receptor beta chain was observed in a study of T-cell reconstitution after alpha-beta-depleted transplantation in children. The table lists this clonotype with many counts. The V and J ends lost 3 bases and 1 base respectively, with 6 bases between them. CDR3 size: 14 residues. Germline V lookup: CDR1 MNHEY, CDR2 SMNVEV (reference sequence). Unique molecular identifiers featured in how the TCRbeta library was prepared. MiXCR was run by TCRdb on the PCR reads, yielding one entry per CDR3 protein. The sample consists of 230,000 or so distinct CDR3 sequences, about 8.8% of them appearing once.

The TCR originated in a human donor who donated a stem cell graft to a child with SCID. The chain employs TRBV27 and TRBJ2-2; D ambiguous. This specimen consisted of PBMCs from the stem cell graft donor, obtained from the stem cell graft. The CDR3 DNA follows: TGTGCCAGCAGTTTTTACAGGAACACCGGGGAGCTGTTTTTT. This translates into CASSFYRNTGELFF.